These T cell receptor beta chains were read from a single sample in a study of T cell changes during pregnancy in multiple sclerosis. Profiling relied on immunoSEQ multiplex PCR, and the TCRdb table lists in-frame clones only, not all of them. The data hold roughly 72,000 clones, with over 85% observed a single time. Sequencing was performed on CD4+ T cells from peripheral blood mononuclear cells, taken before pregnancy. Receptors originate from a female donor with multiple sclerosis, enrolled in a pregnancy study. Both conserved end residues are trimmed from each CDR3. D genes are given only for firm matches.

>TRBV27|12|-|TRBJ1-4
ASSLGIGVGKLF
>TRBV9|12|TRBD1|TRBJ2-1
ASSARTGAGEQF
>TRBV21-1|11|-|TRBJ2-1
ASSLGAHNEQF
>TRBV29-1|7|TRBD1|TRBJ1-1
SVDDRAG
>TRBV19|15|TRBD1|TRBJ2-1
ASSIDFVVGQHNEQF
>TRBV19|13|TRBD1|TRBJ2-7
ASQQGRSSSYEQY
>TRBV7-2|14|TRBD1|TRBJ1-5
ASSLSPGGGNQPQH
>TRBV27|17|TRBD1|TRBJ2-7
ASSGSPNPLRTGSYEQY
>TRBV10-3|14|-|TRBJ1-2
AISESRGGAPYGYT
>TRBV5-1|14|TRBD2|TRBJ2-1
ASSSFPTGGHNEQF
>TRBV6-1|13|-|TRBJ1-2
ASSEEGRARGGYT
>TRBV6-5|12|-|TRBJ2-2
ASSYAVNTGELF
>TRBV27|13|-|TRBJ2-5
ASSTDRQARETQY
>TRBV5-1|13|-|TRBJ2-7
ASSPPSVSSYEQY
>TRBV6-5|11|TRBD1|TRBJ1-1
ASSYGTAHEAF
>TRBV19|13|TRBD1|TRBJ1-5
ASSTGTGDWQPQH
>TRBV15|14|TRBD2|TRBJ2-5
ATSRDIGLAEETQY
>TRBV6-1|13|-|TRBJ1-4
ASSIRAHSREKLF
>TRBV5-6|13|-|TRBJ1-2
ASSLGLQVVYGYT
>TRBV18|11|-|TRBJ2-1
ASSPTPYNEQF
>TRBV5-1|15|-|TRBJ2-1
ASSLGGNTVSYNEQF
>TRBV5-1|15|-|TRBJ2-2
ASSLSDSSGGTGELF
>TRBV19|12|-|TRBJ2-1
ASSGRATYNEQF
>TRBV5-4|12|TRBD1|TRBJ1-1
ASGQGGMNTEAF
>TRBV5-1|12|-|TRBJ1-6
ASSLARVDSPLH
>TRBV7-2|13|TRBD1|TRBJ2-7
ASSLETGAANEQY
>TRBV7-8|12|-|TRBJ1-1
ASSFRDDAREAF
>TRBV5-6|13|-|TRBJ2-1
ASSLARRDYNEQF
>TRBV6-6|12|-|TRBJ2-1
ASRAVASLDEQF